The TCR beta chain described here comes from a study of shared clonotypes between healthy human individuals. Across the whole study: Plates per donor: three CD4 naive, three CD4 memory, two CD8 naive, one CD8 memory.

V lost 2 bases and J lost 2; bases outside the gene matches: 4. CDR1 is SGHTA and CDR2 is FQGNSA in the germline V gene. The CDR3 is made up of 16 amino acids. Memory CD4+ cells were the fraction left after CD45RA+ naive selection. An assay was performed, and its level was deep. As processed by the authors: ImmunoSEQ yielded junction-only sequences lacking quality scores, so filtering differed. Some clones are missing from TCRdb's copy, which holds only in-frame ones; the method was immunoSEQ multiplex PCR. V and J calls and clone size are copied from that table; D and trimming were computed from the DNA. The sample has about 1.1 million clones; approximately 75% are singletons.

Source material: memory CD4+ T cells from PBMCs. Described subset: CD45RA-negative fraction. This TCR was recovered from a man in his late teens or twenties in good health. Some clones in this sample may be carry-over from other donors' samples. V and J are TRBV7-2 and TRBJ2-1; 9 bases line up with TRBD2. CDR3 nucleotides: TGTGCCAGCAGCTTACTAGCGGGAACGACCTACAATGAGCAGTTCTTC. This translates into CASSLLAGTTYNEQFF.